The 25 T cell receptor beta chains listed next were all sequenced from one sample in a study of Siglec-9 on CD8 T cells in melanoma. Only in-frame clones appear in the TCRdb table, and some are missing; sequencing was by immunoSEQ multiplex PCR. The table has 25,000 to 35,000 clones, around three quarters seen once; the top ten hold approximately 6%. Sequencing was carried out using Siglec-9- CD8+ T cells sorted from blood. These receptors all stem from a human donor in good health.

V gene TRBV6-5 combines with J gene TRBJ2-3; a possible D gene is TRBD2 (6 bases). Germline assignment: CDR1 MNHEY and CDR2 SVGAGI. The ends were cut back, 5 bases at V and 4 bases at J, with 10 bases in the middle. The CDR3 contains 13 residues. The CDR3, as DNA: TGTGCCAGCAGTGCTCTAGCGTCAGATACGCAGTATTTT. As protein: CASSALASDTQYF.

This rearrangement joins TRBV5-8 to TRBJ1-1, with 9 bases matching TRBD1. The CDR3 has 16 residues. Germline loops: CDR1 SGHTS, CDR2 YDEGEE. V dropped 4 bases and J dropped 0; count of bases not matched to a gene: 7. The CDR3 is CASSRSGTGLNTEAFF. The CDR3, as DNA: TGTGCCAGCAGCCGGTCCGGGACAGGGTTGAACACTGAAGCTTTCTTT. Together with reference TRBV5-8 and TRBJ1-1, the CDR3 gives the full variable domain: EAGVTQSPTHLIKTRGQQATLRCSPISGHTSVYWYQQALGLGLQFLLWYDEGEERNRGNFPPRFSGRQFPNYSSELNVNALELEDSALYLCASSRSGTGLNTEAFFGQGTRLTVV.

The chain links TRBV27 to TRBJ2-2, with D perhaps TRBD1 or TRBD2 (5 bases each). The length of the CDR3 is 17 residues. V lost 2 bases, J lost 2 bases, and 15 bases lay in between. Per germline, CDR1 MNHEY and CDR2 SMNVEV (reference sequence). In DNA form, the CDR3 reads TGTGCCAGCAGTTTACCACGGGGCACCAAAAACACCGGGGAGCTGTTTTTT. Amino acids: CASSLPRGTKNTGELFF.

The V call is TRBV18, the J call TRBJ2-7; TRBD2 is a possible D gene (5 bases). The V end lost 5 bases, the J end lost 0 bases, and 17 bases lay between the germline ends. The CDR3 totals 16 residues. Germline values: CDR1 KGHSH, CDR2 LQKENI. CDR3: CASSSSGETYSYEQYV. CDR3 bases: TGTGCCAGCTCATCGAGCGGCGAGACCTACTCCTACGAGCAGTACGTC.

The chain carries TRBV5-1 and TRBJ1-1; TRBD1 aligns across 8 bases. The germline CDR1 and CDR2 sequences are SGHRS and YFSETQ. This CDR3 region has 15 residues. After removal of 4 bases from V and 4 bases from J, the junction contained 9 bases not matched to a gene. Written as DNA, the CDR3 is TGCGCCAGCAGCCCAAACAGGGGGGGCGGCACTGAAGCTTTCTTT. It encodes CASSPNRGGGTEAFF.

The rearrangement uses TRBV5-6 and TRBJ1-2; maybe TRBD1 (5 bases). V was pared by 2 bases and J by 6 bases, with 5 bases between. Germline loops: CDR1 SGHDT, CDR2 YYEEEE. CDR3 length: 11 residues. In nucleotides, the CDR3 is TGTGCCAGCAGCTTCAGGGATGGCTACACCTTC. It is translated as CASSFRDGYTF.

The table lists this clone with a count of one. The genes are TRBV30 and TRBJ2-1; the D gene is possibly TRBD2 (5 bases). Per the germline V gene, CDR1 is GTSNPN and CDR2 is SVGIG (reference sequence). This CDR3 comprises 15 residues. V lost 0 bases and J lost 7, with 16 bases in between. The CDR3 protein is CAWSVSAASGNEQFF. CDR3 DNA sequence: TGTGCCTGGAGTGTGTCAGCGGCCTCTGGAAATGAGCAGTTCTTC.

This rearrangement joins TRBV29-1 to TRBJ1-1, with 9 positions matching TRBD1. The CDR3 runs 16 residues. CDR1 and CDR2 (germline): SQVTM, ANQGSEA. With V trimmed by 2 bases and J by 4 bases, 11 bases remained unmatched. In DNA, the CDR3 is TGCAGCGTTGAACCCGGAACAGGGGGCGCGTCCACTGAAGCTTTCTTT. It specifies CSVEPGTGGASTEAFF.

In nucleotides, the CDR3 is TGTGCCAGCAGTTACTCTAGGGGAGGGGGGAATGAGCAGTTCTTC. It is translated as CASSYSRGGGNEQFF. The rearrangement uses TRBV6-5 and TRBJ2-1; weak D call: TRBD2 (7 bases). The germline V gene encodes CDR1 MNHEY and CDR2 SVGAGI. The V and J ends lost 0 bases and 7 bases respectively, with 13 bases between them. The CDR3 has 15 amino acids.

V and J are TRBV11-2 and TRBJ2-3; possibly TRBD2 for D (6 bases). This CDR3 has 15 residues. Germline CDR1 and CDR2: SGHAT and FQNNGV. V lost 6 bases, J lost 5 bases, and 18 bases lay in between. CDR3 in amino acids: CASRSGTQEGDTQYF. The CDR3 coding sequence is TGTGCCAGCAGATCCGGGACTCAGGAGGGAGATACGCAGTATTTT.

The V call is TRBV9, the J call TRBJ1-2, with D perhaps TRBD1 (5 bases). This CDR3 region has 14 residues. Germline-derived CDR1 and CDR2 are SGDLS and YYNGEE. V was cut by 0 bases and J by 7 bases, with 13 bases left in between. CDR3 sequence (DNA): TGTGCCAGCAGCGTAGTTTCAGGGCAGGGTGGCTACACCTTC. The encoded protein is CASSVVSGQGGYTF.

The chain recombines TRBV6-5 with TRBJ1-4; D not resolved. CDR1 and CDR2 (germline): MNHEY, SVGAGI. Trimming removed 2 bases from V and 4 bases from J, with 14 bases in between. The CDR3 covers 16 residues. The CDR3 sequence is CASSYRFRQSNEKLFF. For the CDR3, the DNA is TGTGCCAGCAGTTACCGATTTCGGCAGAGTAATGAAAAACTGTTTTTT.

This clone was recorded a few times. This rearrangement joins TRBV7-2 to TRBJ1-5; D gene uncertain. V was cut by 5 bases and J by 5 bases, with 10 bases left in between. Germline V lookup: CDR1 SGHTA, CDR2 FQGNSA. This CDR3 contains 13 residues. CDR3 protein: CASSPWTDQPQHF. The CDR3 bases are TGTGCCAGCAGCCCCTGGACGGATCAGCCCCAGCATTTT.

The chain links TRBV7-9 to TRBJ1-5; no clear D gene. Germline V gives CDR1 SEHNR, CDR2 FQNEAQ (reference sequence). The ends were cut back, 5 bases at V and 0 bases at J, with 11 bases in the middle. This CDR3 region has 15 residues. The CDR3 DNA is TGTGCCAGCAGCCCGGACGGCTCTAGCAATCAGCCCCAGCATTTT. Its protein product is CASSPDGSSNQPQHF.

Turning to this clone: Other nucleotide sequences in the sample specify the same CDR3. The rearrangement joins TRBV5-1 to TRBJ2-3; D is unresolved. The CDR3 totals 15 residues. Trimming removed 0 bases at V and 3 bases at J, with 11 bases between. Germline CDR1 and CDR2: SGHRS and YFSETQ. The CDR3 reads CASSLEGRETDTQYF. In DNA form, the CDR3 reads TGCGCCAGCAGCTTGGAGGGAAGGGAAACAGATACGCAGTATTTT.

The chain links TRBV6-4 to TRBJ2-2; 11 positions match TRBD2. Germline CDR1 is MRHNA and CDR2 is SNTAGT. The V gene end was trimmed by 6 bases and the J gene end by 6 bases; junction bases not matched to a gene: 3. The CDR3 loop spans 14 amino acids. This CDR3 is CASRLAGDAGELFF. In nucleotides, the CDR3 is TGTGCCAGCAGACTAGCGGGAGACGCCGGGGAGCTGTTTTTT.

J is TRBJ2-7 and V is TRBV4-2, with D unresolved. Per the germline V gene, CDR1 is LGHNA and CDR2 is YNFKEQ. Trimming stripped 3 bases from V and 3 bases from J, with 9 bases between. The CDR3 length is 13 residues. Here the CDR3 DNA reads TGTGCCAGCAGCCATGGCCCGATCTACGAGCAGTACGTC. This encodes CASSHGPIYEQYV.

The chain employs TRBV9 and TRBJ2-1; D may be TRBD1 (6 bases). V lost 4 bases and J 7 bases, leaving 27 bases between the germline ends. CDR1 SGDLS and CDR2 YYNGEE come from the germline V gene. The CDR3 is 18 amino acids. This chain's CDR3 is CASSHFSVGTLGGNEQFF. As DNA, the CDR3 is TGTGCCAGCAGCCACTTTTCAGTTGGGACACTGGGCGGGAATGAGCAGTTCTTC.

This rearrangement joins TRBV28 to TRBJ1-5; tentatively, D is TRBD1 (5 bases). Germline loops: CDR1 MDHEN, CDR2 SYDVKM. Trimming cost V 3 bases and J 11 bases, with 17 bases left between them. There are 14 residues in the CDR3. CDR3 sequence: CASSLRGDPQAQHF. The CDR3 bases are TGTGCCAGCAGTTTGAGGGGTGACCCGCAGGCCCAGCATTTT.

The chain recombines TRBV7-6 with TRBJ2-1; perhaps TRBD2 as D (7 bases). The V and J ends lost 5 bases and 8 bases respectively, with 13 bases between them. Germline CDR1 reads SGHVS; CDR2 reads FNYEAQ. The CDR3 loop spans 13 amino acids. CDR3 loop: CASSLGGGYEQFF. CDR3 bases: TGTGCCAGCAGCCTGGGAGGGGGATATGAGCAGTTCTTC.

The V gene is TRBV5-1, the J gene TRBJ2-1; 9 nucleotides match TRBD2. The germline CDR1 and CDR2 sequences are SGHRS and YFSETQ. The CDR3 is 15 amino acids. V lost 2 bases and J lost 4; bases outside the gene matches: 4. The CDR3 region has the DNA TGCGCCAGCAGCTTACTAGCGGGTGCTTACAATGAGCAGTTCTTC. It specifies CASSLLAGAYNEQFF.

The rearrangement links TRBV29-1 to TRBJ2-3, with D tentatively TRBD1 (7 bases). The CDR3 covers 18 residues. The V end lost 2 bases, the J end lost 3 bases, and 24 bases lay between the germline ends. Germline V lookup: CDR1 SQVTM, CDR2 ANQGSEA. The CDR3 sequence is CSVEKTGTLGVGTDTQYF. CDR3 nucleotides: TGCAGCGTTGAAAAGACAGGGACTCTTGGGGTCGGGACAGATACGCAGTATTTT.

DNA for the CDR3: TGTGCCAGCACCGAAGGCAGGGGACCATATCAGCCCCAGCATTTT. Translated, it gives CASTEGRGPYQPQHF. The chain couples TRBV6-5 to TRBJ1-5, with a tentative D call TRBD1 (6 bases). V was cut by 7 bases and J by 5 bases, with 18 bases left in between. The length of the CDR3 is 15 residues. Looked up from germline, CDR1 is MNHEY and CDR2 is SVGAGI.

This sequence joins TRBV7-9 and TRBJ1-6; D may be TRBD1 (5 bases). V dropped 6 bases and J dropped 9 bases, with 15 bases sitting between them. CDR3 length equals 14 residues. Germline CDR1 reads SEHNR; CDR2 reads FQNEAQ (reference sequence). The chain's CDR3 is CASRGGGLVSPLHF. The CDR3 coding sequence is TGTGCCAGCAGGGGCGGGGGTCTCGTTTCACCCCTCCACTTT. The full variable domain, its missing parts supplied by reference TRBV7-9 and TRBJ1-6, is DTGVSQNPRHKITKRGQNVTFRCDPISEHNRLYWYRQTLGQGPEFLTYFQNEAQLEKSRLLSDRFSAERPKGSFSTLEIQRTEQGDSAMYLCASRGGGLVSPLHFGNGTRLTVT.

The rearrangement links TRBV6-5 to TRBJ2-7; D is unresolved. Per germline, CDR1 MNHEY and CDR2 SVGAGI. V lost 6 bases and J lost 3, with 15 bases in between. The CDR3 has 14 amino acids. The CDR3 spells CASSPGNWIYEQYF. DNA of the CDR3: TGTGCCAGCAGCCCTGGAAACTGGATCTACGAGCAGTACTTC.